Reported below is one TCR beta chain. Clones were sequenced by immunoSEQ multiplex PCR, and TCRdb holds only the in-frame ones, with some missing. Of around 90,000 clones in the sample, under 90% were seen once. The sample comes from a study of control samples from healthy donors and cancer patients. Germline CDR1 and CDR2: GTSNPN and SVGIG (reference sequence). The CDR3 runs 15 residues. V shed 6 bases, J shed 7 bases, and the junction held 13 bases outside the gene matches. The sequencing sample was made of blood. This TCR derives from a woman aged 40 to 55 in good health. The rearrangement uses TRBV30 and TRBJ1-5; TRBD1 agrees at 9 bases. This chain's CDR3 is CACMIGQGIGQPQHF. For the CDR3, the DNA is TGTGCCTGCATGATCGGACAGGGGATAGGCCAGCCCCAGCATTTT.